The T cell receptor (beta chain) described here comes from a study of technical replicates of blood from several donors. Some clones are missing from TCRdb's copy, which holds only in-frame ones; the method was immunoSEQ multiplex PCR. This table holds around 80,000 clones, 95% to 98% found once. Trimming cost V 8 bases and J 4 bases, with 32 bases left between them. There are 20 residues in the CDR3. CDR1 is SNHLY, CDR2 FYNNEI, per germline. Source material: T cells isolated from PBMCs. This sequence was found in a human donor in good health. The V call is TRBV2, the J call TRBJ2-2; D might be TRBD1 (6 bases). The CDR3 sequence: CASSFNPDSSGTPFTGELFF. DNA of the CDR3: TGTGCCAGCTCCTTTAATCCCGATTCCTCGGGGACACCTTTCACCGGGGAGCTGTTTTTT.